A selection of T cell receptor beta chains follows, all from one sample in a study of low-dose radiotherapy and immunotherapy resistance in tumors. Using its own MiXCR run on the reads, TCRdb lists one record per CDR3 protein. The data show about 60,000 distinct CDR3 sequences, about 25% seen once. The material was PBMCs, obtained after low-dose radiotherapy plus immunotherapy. All receptors derive from a male donor with prostate cancer. The CDR3 runs from the conserved cysteine through the conserved F or W. The D gene is left open where the match is weak. Clone size is not always given. Where it is, it says once, few, many or a class for expanded clones.

>.|many|14|TRBV7-9|TRBJ1-2
TGTGCCAGCAGCCCTCAGGGAACCGCCTATGGCTACACCTTC
CASSPQGTAYGYTF
>.|many|16|TRBV4-1|TRBJ2-3
TGCGCCAGCAGCCTCAATGAGGCTAGTCAAACAGATACGCAGTATTTT
CASSLNEASQTDTQYF
>.|.|14|TRBV6-2/TRBV6-3|TRBJ1-1
TGTGCCAGCATCAAGGACGGAAGGAACACTGAAGCTTTCTTT
CASIKDGRNTEAFF
>TRBD2|many|17|TRBV6-2/TRBV6-3|TRBJ2-3
TGTGCCAGCACCGACGGACTAGCGGGGGGGCCATCGGATACGCAGTATTTT
CASTDGLAGGPSDTQYF
>TRBD1|.|18|TRBV6-6|TRBJ1-2
TGTGCCAGCAGAAACCACGGGACAGAGGGACGAGTAAACTATGGCTACACCTTC
CASRNHGTEGRVNYGYTF
>TRBD1|many|16|TRBV5-1|TRBJ2-7
TGCGCCAGCAGCTTGGCCGGGACAGGGGGGAATTTCGAGCAGTACTTC
CASSLAGTGGNFEQYF
>.|many|15|TRBV3-1|TRBJ2-2
TGTGCCAGCAGTCCCCCCTTGACTTACACCGGGGAGCTGTTTTTT
CASSPPLTYTGELFF
>.|many|13|TRBV29-1|TRBJ1-1
TGCAGCGTTACTATCGACAGGAACACTGAAGCTTTCTTT
CSVTIDRNTEAFF
>.|many|13|TRBV7-9|TRBJ2-1
TGTGCCAGCAGCGCGTGGAGCTACAATGAGCAGTTCTTC
CASSAWSYNEQFF
>.|.|14|TRBV15|TRBJ2-5
TGTGCCACCAGCAGAGGTCACAGTAAAGAGACCCAGTACTTC
CATSRGHSKETQYF
>.|many|15|TRBV27|TRBJ2-7
TGTGCCAGCAGTTTATCACGGGACCCCTCCTACGAGCAGTACTTC
CASSLSRDPSYEQYF
>.|many|16|TRBV6-2/TRBV6-3|TRBJ2-5
TGTGCCAGCAGTCCCCCGAGGGGGAGCTGGCAAGAGACCCAGTACTTC
CASSPPRGSWQETQYF
>.|few|12|TRBV12-3/TRBV12-4|TRBJ1-2
TGTGCCAGCAGCCAGGGACGCTATGGCTACACCTTC
CASSQGRYGYTF
>TRBD1|medium-sized|14|TRBV12-3/TRBV12-4|TRBJ2-2
TGTGCCAGCAGGACAGGGGCAAACACCGGGGAGCTGTTTTTT
CASRTGANTGELFF
>.|many|15|TRBV9|TRBJ1-6
TGTGCCAGCAGCACCTGGGACGGGAATAATTCACCCCTCCACTTT
CASSTWDGNNSPLHF
>.|few|15|TRBV16|TRBJ1-5
TGTGCCAGCAGCCAATCCGGGACGAGTCGTCCGCCCCAGCATTTT
CASSQSGTSRPPQHF
>.|many|15|TRBV5-4|TRBJ2-7
TGTGCCAGCAGCTTACCCACGGGAACCTCCTACGAGCAGTACTTC
CASSLPTGTSYEQYF
>.|many|16|TRBV15|TRBJ2-4
TGTGCCACCAGCAGAGATTTAGATGGGGGTGCCGACATTCAGTACTTC
CATSRDLDGGADIQYF
>.|many|14|TRBV20-1|TRBJ2-7
TGCAGTGCTCCGGGAGGGGGCGCCACCTACGAGCAGTACTTC
CSAPGGGATYEQYF
>TRBD2|many|15|TRBV20-1|TRBJ2-3
TGCAGTGCTAGAAGGGCTAGCGGGGGAGAGTATACGCAGTATTTT
CSARRASGGEYTQYF
>.|many|13|TRBV30|TRBJ1-1
TGTGCCTGGAGTAGGGTGATGAACACTGAAGCTTTCTTT
CAWSRVMNTEAFF
>TRBD1|many|15|TRBV10-3|TRBJ2-5
TGTGCCATCAGAAAAGGGGGCTTGGGCCAAGAGACCCAGTACTTC
CAIRKGGLGQETQYF
>.|many|19|TRBV7-6|TRBJ2-1
TGTGCCAGCAGCTTAGTAGGAAGTCATCAGGGGTTGTCCTACAATGAGCAGTTCTTC
CASSLVGSHQGLSYNEQFF
>.|many|18|TRBV10-2|TRBJ2-1
TGCGCCAGCAGTGAGTCTCAAGGGGTTGGGAGCTCCTACAATGAGCAGTTCTTC
CASSESQGVGSSYNEQFF
>.|many|12|TRBV30|TRBJ1-1
TGTGCTGGGCATTGGGCGAGTACTGAAGCTTTCTTT
CAGHWASTEAFF
>.|many|14|TRBV3-1|TRBJ1-6
TGTGCCAGCAGCCAACGGCAGGATAATTCACCCCTCCACTTT
CASSQRQDNSPLHF
>TRBD1|many|13|TRBV20-1|TRBJ2-1
TGCAGCGGGACAGGGGGCGCGGGCAATGAGCAGTTCTTC
CSGTGGAGNEQFF
>TRBD2|many|16|TRBV5-1|TRBJ2-1
TGCGCCAGCAGCGGGACTAGCGGGACACCCTTCAATGAGCAGTTCTTC
CASSGTSGTPFNEQFF
>.|many|14|TRBV6-2/TRBV6-3|TRBJ2-3
TGTGCCAGCAGCCAAGCGGGCCAGGTAGATACGCAGTATTTT
CASSQAGQVDTQYF
>.|many|14|TRBV7-2|TRBJ1-5
TGTGCCAGCAGCGCGGGGGTTCAGCGTCAGCCCCAGCATTTT
CASSAGVQRQPQHF
>.|many|15|TRBV7-2|TRBJ2-1
TGTGCCAGCAGCCCTCCTGCGGGTCCCTACAATGAGCAGTTCTTC
CASSPPAGPYNEQFF
>TRBD1|.|15|TRBV6-2/TRBV6-3|TRBJ1-5
TGTGCCAGCAGTTTCCCCGGGACAGGGGTTCAGCCCCAGCATTTT
CASSFPGTGVQPQHF
>TRBD2|many|16|TRBV7-6|TRBJ2-2
TGTGCCAGCACCCTAGCGGGGACGGCGAACACCGGGGAGCTGTTTTTT
CASTLAGTANTGELFF